The 21 T cell receptor beta chains below come from one sample, sequenced in a study of cytomegalovirus exposure and HLA in healthy donors. Some clones are missing from TCRdb's copy, which holds only in-frame ones; the method was immunoSEQ multiplex PCR. This table holds a few hundred thousand clones, about 90% found once. The sequenced material came from PBMCs. Source of these receptors: a woman in her thirties in good health and CMV-seronegative.

J is TRBJ2-1 and V is TRBV19, with D perhaps matching TRBD1 (6 bases). The CDR3 is 13 amino acids. The V end lost 4 bases, the J end lost 6 bases, and 10 bases lay between the germline ends. Germline CDR1 is LNHDA and CDR2 is SQIVND (reference sequence). The CDR3 DNA reads as TGTGCCAGTAGTAATAACAGGGCCAATGAGCAGTTCTTC. Residues: CASSNNRANEQFF.

The chain uses TRBV7-9 and TRBJ2-7; D is unclear. Trimming cost V 2 bases and J 1 base, with 15 bases left between them. Germline CDR1 reads SEHNR; CDR2 reads FQNEAQ (reference sequence). This CDR3 region has 16 residues. Here the CDR3 reads CASSLYNGGRSYEQYF. The CDR3 DNA reads as TGTGCCAGCAGCTTATACAACGGTGGCAGGTCCTACGAGCAGTACTTC.

V gene TRBV4-3 combines with J gene TRBJ2-7, with D unclear. Trimming removed 1 base from V and 3 bases from J, with 7 bases in between. This CDR3 is built from 13 residues. Germline CDR1 and CDR2: LGHNA and YSLEER. The CDR3 spells CASSQAQDYEQYF. In nucleotides, the CDR3 is TGCGCCAGCAGCCAAGCACAAGACTACGAGCAGTACTTC.

The chain links TRBV28 to TRBJ2-7; 11 nucleotides line up with TRBD2. CDR3 size: 17 residues. Germline loops: CDR1 MDHEN, CDR2 SYDVKM. The V and J ends lost 1 base and 3 bases, in that order; junction bases with no gene match: 8. The CDR3 loop is CASSLSELAGANYEQYF. CDR3 nucleotide sequence: TGTGCCAGCAGTTTATCCGAACTAGCGGGAGCAAACTACGAGCAGTACTTC.

CDR3: CSVEGDRLKPYEQYF. CDR3 nucleotides: TGCAGCGTTGAGGGGGACAGGCTTAAGCCCTACGAGCAGTACTTC. The J gene is TRBJ2-7, the V gene TRBV29-1; TRBD1 matches at 8 bases. Germline V lookup: CDR1 SQVTM, CDR2 ANQGSEA. V lost 3 bases and J lost 2; bases outside the gene matches: 9. This CDR3 contains 15 residues.

V gene TRBV27 combines with J gene TRBJ2-7, with 7 nucleotides matching TRBD1. Germline V lookup: CDR1 MNHEY, CDR2 SMNVEV (reference sequence). The trim removed 2 bases at V and 4 bases at J, leaving 2 bases unmatched. CDR3 length: 13 amino acids. Here the CDR3 DNA reads TGTGCCAGCAGTTTAAGGGGGCTGTACGAGCAGTACTTC. Amino acid sequence: CASSLRGLYEQYF.

The chain links TRBV27 to TRBJ2-1; 8 positions agree with TRBD2. The V segment lost 2 bases and the J segment 3 bases; nucleotides outside the gene matches: 6. This CDR3 has 16 amino acids. Per germline, CDR1 MNHEY and CDR2 SMNVEV (reference sequence). CDR3 in amino acids: CASSLGLASIYNEQFF. CDR3 nucleotides: TGTGCCAGCAGTTTAGGACTAGCAAGTATCTACAATGAGCAGTTCTTC.

The genes are TRBV18 and TRBJ1-1; 8 bases match TRBD1. This CDR3 has 16 amino acids. The V gene end was trimmed by 6 bases and the J gene end by 1 base; junction bases not matched to a gene: 10. Germline V gives CDR1 KGHSH, CDR2 LQKENI. CDR3 sequence (DNA): TGTGCCAGCTCTCGTCAGGGGGCCGGGGAGAACACTGAAGCTTTCTTT. It is translated as CASSRQGAGENTEAFF.

The J gene is TRBJ2-6, the V gene TRBV7-3; D is possibly TRBD1 (6 bases). Germline V CDR1 and CDR2: SGHTA, FQGTGA. Trimming cost V 5 bases and J 1 base, with 9 bases left between them. The CDR3 is 15 amino acids. The CDR3 is CASSPTGSGANVLTF. Here the CDR3 DNA reads TGTGCCAGCAGCCCGACAGGATCTGGGGCCAACGTCCTGACTTTC.

DNA of the CDR3: TGTGCCAGCAGCCACGGGGCAGATAGCAATCAGCCCCAGCATTTT. Its protein product is CASSHGADSNQPQHF. The chain carries TRBV16 and TRBJ1-5, with D tentatively TRBD1 (5 bases). V lost 3 bases and J lost 0, with 9 bases in between. Germline V gives CDR1 KGHSY, CDR2 FQNENV. This CDR3 comprises 15 residues.

V usage is TRBV19 and J usage is TRBJ2-3; D possibly uses TRBD1 or TRBD2 (5 bases each). The length of the CDR3 is 14 residues. The V end was cut by 1 base, the J end by 6 bases, with 11 bases between. CDR1 is LNHDA, CDR2 SQIVND, per germline (reference sequence). CDR3 DNA sequence: TGTGCCAGTAGTATAGCGGGGACCCGGGATACGCAGTATTTT. This codes for CASSIAGTRDTQYF.

This chain uses TRBV7-9 with TRBJ2-1; either TRBD1 or TRBD2 may supply D (5 bases each). Trimming shortened V by 5 bases and J by 5 bases, and 22 bases separated the two germline ends. Germline CDR1 SEHNR, CDR2 FQNEAQ (reference sequence). CDR3 length equals 17 residues. CDR3 sequence: CASSGIVGGRGDNEQFF. CDR3 DNA sequence: TGTGCCAGCAGCGGAATAGTGGGTGGGAGAGGGGACAATGAGCAGTTCTTC.

The V call is TRBV4-3, the J call TRBJ2-7, with 9 positions matching TRBD2. This CDR3 region has 16 residues. V shed 3 bases, J shed 3 bases, and the junction held 9 bases outside the gene matches. Germline lookup yields CDR1 LGHNA and CDR2 YSLEER. The CDR3 DNA reads as TGCGCCAGCAGCCAGGCAACTAGCGGGCCCAACTACGAGCAGTACTTC. Translating gives CASSQATSGPNYEQYF.

The rearrangement links TRBV25-1 to TRBJ2-1, with D possibly being TRBD2 (5 bases). CDR1 is MGHDK, CDR2 SYGVNS, per germline. Trimming pared 5 bases from V and 6 bases from J, leaving 17 bases between. CDR3 length: 15 amino acids. CDR3 amino acids: CASSNSAGFSNEQFF. CDR3 nucleotides: TGTGCCAGCAGTAATTCTGCGGGCTTCTCCAATGAGCAGTTCTTC.

The gene calls are TRBV9 and TRBJ1-3; D remains ambiguous. The CDR3 contains 16 residues. Germline V gene sequence: CDR1 SGDLS, CDR2 YYNGEE. The V gene lost 4 bases and the J gene lost 1 base, with 15 bases spanning the gap. CDR3 DNA sequence: TGTGCCAGCAGCACCGGCGACGGTCCTTCTGGAAACACCATATATTTT. Amino acids: CASSTGDGPSGNTIYF.

In this sample, this clone turned up once. The chain couples TRBV5-4 to TRBJ2-7, with TRBD2 matching over 10 bases. Germline V gene lookup returns CDR1 SGHNT and CDR2 YYREEE (reference sequence). Trimming at V came to 0 bases and at J to 6 bases, leaving 6 bases not matched to a gene. CDR3 length equals 15 residues. CDR3 sequence: CASSLGAGGPGEQYF. CDR3 coding DNA: TGTGCCAGCAGCTTGGGAGCGGGAGGGCCGGGCGAGCAGTACTTC.

V gene TRBV4-1 combines with J gene TRBJ2-7, with no clear D. CDR3 size: 15 residues. V lost 0 bases, J lost 3 bases, and 12 bases lay in between. The germline V gene has CDR1 MGHRA and CDR2 YSYEKL. CDR3 nucleotide sequence: TGCGCCAGCAGCCAAGATTTAAGACAAAACTACGAGCAGTACTTC. It encodes CASSQDLRQNYEQYF.

The chain uses TRBV9 and TRBJ2-5; 8 nucleotides agree with TRBD2. The germline gives CDR1 SGDLS, CDR2 YYNGEE. V lost 0 bases to trimming and J lost 0 bases; unmatched junction nucleotides: 4. CDR3 length equals 16 residues. This chain's CDR3 is CASSVELAAYQETQYF. The DNA for the CDR3 is TGTGCCAGCAGCGTAGAACTAGCGGCGTACCAAGAGACCCAGTACTTC. The full variable domain, in which reference TRBV9 and TRBJ2-5 provide the parts outside the CDR3, is DSGVTQTPKHLITATGQRVTLRCSPRSGDLSVYWYQQSLDQGLQFLIQYYNGEERAKGNILERFSAQQFPDLHSELNLSSLELGDSALYFCASSVELAAYQETQYFGPGTRLLVL.

The V call is TRBV19, the J call TRBJ2-1; 14 nucleotides align to TRBD2. The CDR3 covers 16 residues. Losses at the gene ends were 2 bases for V and 10 bases for J; bases not matched to a gene: 7. CDR1 and CDR2 (germline): LNHDA, SQIVND (reference sequence). The CDR3 is CASSILGLAGGEEQFF. The CDR3 DNA sequence: TGTGCCAGTAGTATACTCGGACTAGCGGGAGGAGAAGAGCAGTTCTTC.

This chain links TRBV5-1 with TRBJ2-2; D may be TRBD2 (5 bases). The CDR3 is 15 residues long. The germline gives CDR1 SGHRS, CDR2 YFSETQ. V lost 5 bases and J 5 bases, leaving 16 bases between the germline ends. CDR3 residues: CASRAESLATGELFF. CDR3 DNA: TGCGCCAGCAGAGCGGAGAGTCTAGCTACCGGGGAGCTGTTTTTT.

CDR3 nucleotide sequence: TGTGCCAGCAGGGGCCCGAGCTCTGGGGCCAACGTCCTGACTTTC. Protein product: CASRGPSSGANVLTF. V and J are TRBV13 and TRBJ2-6; D remains unclear. The V end lost 6 bases, the J end lost 0 bases, and 9 bases lay between the germline ends. The CDR3 extends over 15 amino acids. From germline, CDR1 is PRHDT and CDR2 FYEKMQ (reference sequence).